The 30 T cell receptor beta chains below were found in one sample sequenced in a study of blood T cell repertoires in COVID-19. Sequencing was performed with immunoSEQ multiplex PCR; in TCRdb, only in-frame clones are kept and a portion is missing. The sample has almost 250,000 clones, approximately 89% seen once; the top ten hold around 1.5%. The source material was peripheral blood. These TCRs come from a woman in her fifties or sixties who had recovered from COVID-19.

The CDR3: CASSLWTSGGWDGELFF. DNA of the CDR3: TGTGCCAGCAGCCTCTGGACTAGCGGGGGTTGGGACGGGGAGCTGTTTTTT. The chain recombines TRBV4-2 with TRBJ2-2; TRBD2 matches at 13 bases. The germline V gene encodes CDR1 LGHNA and CDR2 YNFKEQ. Trimming removed 4 bases from V and 7 bases from J; junction bases left unmatched: 9. The CDR3 has 17 amino acids.

The V gene is TRBV28, the J gene TRBJ1-2; D not resolved. CDR3 length: 11 residues. Trimming removed 8 bases from V and 6 bases from J, with 10 bases in between. Germline CDR1 and CDR2: MDHEN and SYDVKM. As DNA, the CDR3 is TGTGCCAGCCCTTTTAGTAATGGCTACACCTTC. This encodes CASPFSNGYTF.

Regarding this clone: Other nucleotide sequences from this sample produce the same CDR3. The chain recombines TRBV5-5 with TRBJ2-1; 7 bases fit TRBD1. The length of the CDR3 is 15 residues. Germline CDR1 reads SGHKS; CDR2 reads YYEKEE (reference sequence). V was clipped by 0 bases and J by 4 bases; unmatched bases: 4. The chain's CDR3 is CASSLGQGGYNEQFF. CDR3 DNA sequence: TGTGCCAGCAGCTTGGGACAGGGTGGGTACAATGAGCAGTTCTTC.

The rearrangement uses TRBV24-1 and TRBJ2-4; TRBD1 matches at 9 bases. The CDR3 is made up of 17 amino acids. The J segment lost 7 bases and the V segment lost 3 bases, leaving 12 bases of the junction unmatched. The germline V gene encodes CDR1 KGHDR and CDR2 SFDVKD. CDR3 nucleotide sequence: TGTGCCACCAGTGATAAGGGGACAGGGCGGTCAAGTAACATTCAGTACTTC. Its translation is CATSDKGTGRSSNIQYF.

The chain carries TRBV14 and TRBJ2-5; D is possibly TRBD1 (6 bases). The CDR3 extends over 13 amino acids. Per the germline V gene, CDR1 is SGHDN and CDR2 is FVKESK. V was shortened by 0 bases and J by 7 bases, with 9 bases between the two germline ends. DNA of the CDR3: TGTGCCAGCAGCCAAGAACTACAGGGGACCCAGTACTTC. Amino acids: CASSQELQGTQYF.

The chain employs TRBV6-4 and TRBJ1-5, with 9 nucleotides matching TRBD1. Germline V gene lookup returns CDR1 MRHNA and CDR2 SNTAGT. CDR3 length: 16 residues. Unmatched junction bases numbered 4, after V lost 4 bases and J lost 0 bases. The CDR3 protein is CASSVRGQGSNQPQHF. In DNA, the CDR3 is TGTGCCAGCAGTGTTCGGGGACAGGGTAGCAATCAGCCCCAGCATTTT.

V usage is TRBV21-1 and J usage is TRBJ1-5. TRBV21-1 represents a pseudogene. The CDR3 consists of 12 residues. The DNA of the CDR3 is TGTGCCAGCAGCCAACTAACTCAGCCCCAGCATTTT. This encodes CASSQLTQPQHF.

The CDR3 loop reads CASSQDRTVRGQFF. CDR3 DNA: TGTGCCAGCAGCCAAGATCGAACGGTCCGGGGGCAGTTCTTC. The chain employs TRBV3-1 (or the pseudogene TRBV3-2) and TRBJ2-1, with a weak D call TRBD2 (5 bases). From germline, CDR1 is LGHDT and CDR2 YNNKEL (reference sequence). Between the trimmed V and J ends, which lost 0 bases and 12 bases, there was a span of 15 bases. This CDR3 is built from 14 residues.

This rearrangement joins TRBV5-1 to TRBJ1-3, with TRBD1 matching over 10 bases. V shed 1 base, J shed 2 bases, and the junction held 3 bases outside the gene matches. Germline-derived CDR1 and CDR2 are SGHRS and YFSETQ. The CDR3 runs 16 residues. This chain's CDR3 is CASSLSDRGPGNTIYF. The DNA for the CDR3 is TGCGCCAGCAGCTTGAGTGACAGGGGGCCTGGAAACACCATATATTTT.

The chain carries TRBV7-2 and TRBJ2-5, with 7 bases fitting TRBD1. J lost 0 bases, V lost 5 bases, and 9 bases had no gene match. Germline CDR1 reads SGHTA; CDR2 reads FQGNSA. CDR3 size: 16 residues. The CDR3 is CASSIIGQANQETQYF. Here the CDR3 DNA reads TGTGCCAGCAGCATTATAGGACAGGCGAACCAAGAGACCCAGTACTTC.

The genes are TRBV11-2 and TRBJ2-5; 9 bases are a match to TRBD1. The CDR3 has 16 residues. V gave up 1 base and J gave up 4 bases; unmatched junction bases: 7. CDR1 is SGHAT, CDR2 FQNNGV, per germline. For the CDR3, the DNA is TGTGCCAGCAGCTTAGGCGGGACAGGGAATCTAGAGACCCAGTACTTC. Amino acid sequence: CASSLGGTGNLETQYF.

The chain has TRBV9 and TRBJ2-1, with TRBD2 matching over 11 bases. The junction had 9 bases not matched to a gene; V was cut back by 0 bases and J by 4 bases. This CDR3 is 18 amino acids long. Germline CDR1 and CDR2: SGDLS and YYNGEE. This CDR3 reads CASSVALTSGAGYNEQFF. The CDR3 bases are TGTGCCAGCAGCGTAGCCCTGACTAGCGGGGCGGGTTACAATGAGCAGTTCTTC.

This clone turned up a few times. This chain connects TRBV7-2 to TRBJ2-7, with 8 positions matching TRBD2. The V gene's germline CDR1 is SGHTA and CDR2 FQGNSA. With V trimmed by 4 bases and J by 2 bases, 4 bases remained unmatched. CDR3 length equals 14 residues. The CDR3 here is CASSSGGIPYEQYF. CDR3 sequence (DNA): TGTGCCAGCAGCTCGGGGGGGATCCCCTACGAGCAGTACTTC.

The J gene is TRBJ1-1, the V gene TRBV9, with D perhaps TRBD1 (6 bases). The CDR3 spans 15 residues. Looked up from germline, CDR1 is SGDLS and CDR2 is YYNGEE. V lost 6 bases to trimming and J lost 0 bases, with 15 bases between them. In DNA, the CDR3 is TGTGCCAGCAACAGGGCCACGGACGTGAACACTGAAGCTTTCTTT. Its protein product is CASNRATDVNTEAFF.

The chain uses TRBV7-9 and TRBJ1-1; D gene unclear. Deletions cut 4 bases from V and 3 bases from J, with 12 bases between. The length of the CDR3 is 14 residues. CDR1 is SEHNR, CDR2 FQNEAQ, per germline (reference sequence). The CDR3 region has the DNA TGTGCCAGCAGCTGGGCAGACACTTACACTGAAGCTTTCTTT. Protein: CASSWADTYTEAFF.

Comment on this clone: A read error may produce the germline difference seen at one junction end. This chain connects TRBV12-3 or TRBV12-4 to TRBJ1-2; 7 positions match TRBD1. This CDR3 is 11 amino acids long. The CDR3 bases are TGTGCCAGCAGTCAGGGACAGAGGACTACGTTC. Its protein product is CASSQGQRTTF.

Concerning this clone itself: Distinct nucleotide sequences in the sample also encode this CDR3. V usage is TRBV7-2 and J usage is TRBJ2-2; D gene uncertain. Per germline, CDR1 SGHTA and CDR2 FQGNSA. V lost 1 base and J lost 2, with 5 bases in between. The length of the CDR3 is 14 residues. The CDR3 coding sequence is TGTGCCAGCAGCTTAGGACTTAACACCGGGGAGCTGTTTTTT. Translation gives CASSLGLNTGELFF.

This CDR3 is CASSLRNQPQHF. For the CDR3, the DNA is TGTGCCAGCAGTTTACGGAATCAGCCCCAGCATTTT. The chain joins TRBV28 to TRBJ1-5; the D is unclear. The germline V gene has CDR1 MDHEN and CDR2 SYDVKM. The germline V and J ends were trimmed by 2 bases and 4 bases, with 3 bases remaining between them. This CDR3 has 12 amino acids. Together with reference TRBV28 and TRBJ1-5, the CDR3 gives the full variable domain: DVKVTQSSRYLVKRTGEKVFLECVQDMDHENMFWYRQDPGLGLRLIYFSYDVKMKEKGDIPEGYSVSREKKERFSLILESASTNQTSMYLCASSLRNQPQHFGDGTRLSIL.

The chain links TRBV29-1 to TRBJ2-7, with D tentatively TRBD2 (5 bases). Trimming stripped 5 bases from V and 3 bases from J, with 17 bases between. The V gene's germline CDR1 is SQVTM and CDR2 ANQGSEA. The CDR3 sequence is 14 residues long. The DNA for the CDR3 is TGCAGCGTTATGTCGGGGATCCCATACTACGAGCAGTACTTC. Translated: CSVMSGIPYYEQYF.

In this sample, this clone turned up a few times. The V gene is TRBV5-5, the J gene TRBJ2-1, with TRBD2 matching 12 bases. The ends lost 3 bases at V and 6 bases at J; junction bases unmatched: 7. CDR1 and CDR2 from the germline V gene are SGHKS and YYEKEE (reference sequence). There are 16 residues in the CDR3. The CDR3 bases are TGTGCCAGCAGCTACTCTAGCGGGGGGGTCTCCAATGAGCAGTTCTTC. Its translation is CASSYSSGGVSNEQFF. Complete variable domain (other parts from reference TRBV5-5 and TRBJ2-1): DAGVTQSPTHLIKTRGQQVTLRCSPISGHKSVSWYQQVLGQGPQFIFQYYEKEERGRGNFPDRFSARQFPNYSSELNVNALLLGDSALYLCASSYSSGGVSNEQFFGPGTRLTVL.

This clone was seen at least ten times. The genes are TRBV9 and TRBJ2-3; D perhaps matches TRBD2 (5 bases). Germline V gene lookup returns CDR1 SGDLS and CDR2 YYNGEE. This CDR3 has 18 residues. The V end lost 3 bases, the J end lost 1 base, and 21 bases lay between the germline ends. DNA for the CDR3: TGTGCCAGCAGCGCCCCCGTTGTAGCGAGCTGGGGCACAGATACGCAGTATTTT. Its protein is CASSAPVVASWGTDTQYF.

The CDR3 is CATSRDADSSYNEQFF. For the CDR3, the DNA is TGTGCCACCAGCAGAGATGCCGATAGCTCCTACAATGAGCAGTTCTTC. The chain links TRBV15 to TRBJ2-1; D is undetermined. V was trimmed by 0 bases and J by 0 bases, leaving 9 bases between them. CDR1 is LNHNV and CDR2 is YYDKDF in the germline V gene (reference sequence). This CDR3 spans 16 amino acids.

J is TRBJ2-1 and V is TRBV19, with 7 nucleotides matching TRBD1. With V trimmed by 7 bases and J by 1 base, 7 bases remained unmatched. The CDR3 runs 15 residues. Germline V gene lookup returns CDR1 LNHDA and CDR2 SQIVND (reference sequence). Written as DNA, the CDR3 is TGTGCCAGTAATACCGAGACAGGGTCCTACAATGAGCAGTTCTTC. Translation: CASNTETGSYNEQFF.

CDR3 coding DNA: TGTGCCAGCAGCTTACTGGCATCTAATGAAAAACTGTTTTTT. Translation: CASSLLASNEKLFF. This chain links TRBV13 with TRBJ1-4; D is uncertain. There are 14 residues in the CDR3. Germline CDR1 PRHDT, CDR2 FYEKMQ (reference sequence). Trimming took off 2 bases at V and 3 bases at J, with 7 bases between the two ends. The whole variable domain, filled in from reference TRBV13 and TRBJ1-4, reads AAGVIQSPRHLIKEKRETATLKCYPIPRHDTVYWYQQGPGQDPQFLISFYEKMQSDKGSIPDRFSAQQFSDYHSELNMSSLELGDSALYFCASSLLASNEKLFFGSGTQLSVL.

The V call is TRBV7-2, the J call TRBJ2-5, with 9 bases lining up with TRBD1. The CDR3 runs 18 residues. Per germline, CDR1 SGHTA and CDR2 FQGNSA. J gave up 4 bases and V 0 bases, and 12 bases lay outside the gene matches. This chain's CDR3 is CASSLAHFRDRVRETQYF. CDR3 sequence (DNA): TGTGCCAGCAGCTTAGCCCATTTCCGGGACAGGGTTAGAGAGACCCAGTACTTC.

The sample holds one count of this clone. This chain links TRBV24-1 with TRBJ1-5; D is ambiguous. The CDR3 is made up of 13 amino acids. V lost 1 base to trimming and J lost 5 bases, with 5 bases between them. The germline CDR1 and CDR2 sequences are KGHDR and SFDVKD. For the CDR3, the DNA is TGTGCCACCAGTGATTTAGGAGATCAGCCCCAGCATTTT. Protein sequence: CATSDLGDQPQHF.

V is TRBV5-4 and J is TRBJ2-2; a weak D match, TRBD1 (5 bases). Trimming pared 0 bases from V and 5 bases from J, leaving 11 bases between. Germline CDR1 SGHNT, CDR2 YYREEE (reference sequence). CDR3 length equals 15 residues. The CDR3, as DNA: TGTGCCAGCAGCTTGGGGGGCCCGCGGACCGGGGAGCTGTTTTTT. This sequence encodes CASSLGGPRTGELFF.

The rearrangement links TRBV7-2 to TRBJ2-5, with TRBD2 identical over 8 bases. CDR3 length: 14 amino acids. From germline, CDR1 is SGHTA and CDR2 FQGNSA. With V trimmed by 3 bases and J by 5 bases, 5 bases remained unmatched. CDR3 sequence: CASSLSGGPETQYF. The CDR3 nucleotides read TGTGCCAGCAGCTTGAGCGGGGGCCCGGAGACCCAGTACTTC.

CDR3 in DNA: TGTGCCAGCAGCCCCACCGGGGGACCTAGCACAGATACGCAGTATTTT. Protein: CASSPTGGPSTDTQYF. V gene TRBV7-2 combines with J gene TRBJ2-3, with D perhaps TRBD2 (6 bases). In germline, CDR1 is SGHTA, CDR2 FQGNSA. The V and J ends lost 5 bases and 0 bases respectively, with 15 bases between them. The CDR3 is 16 amino acids.

The chain recombines TRBV4-3 with TRBJ2-3, with D perhaps TRBD1 (8 bases). Trimming took off 0 bases at V and 4 bases at J, with 17 bases between the two ends. Germline V gene sequence: CDR1 LGHNA, CDR2 YSLEER. The length of the CDR3 is 17 residues. The CDR3, as DNA: TGCGCCAGCAGCCAAGACGGACAGGGAGGGGAGGCAGATACGCAGTATTTT. Its translation is CASSQDGQGGEADTQYF.